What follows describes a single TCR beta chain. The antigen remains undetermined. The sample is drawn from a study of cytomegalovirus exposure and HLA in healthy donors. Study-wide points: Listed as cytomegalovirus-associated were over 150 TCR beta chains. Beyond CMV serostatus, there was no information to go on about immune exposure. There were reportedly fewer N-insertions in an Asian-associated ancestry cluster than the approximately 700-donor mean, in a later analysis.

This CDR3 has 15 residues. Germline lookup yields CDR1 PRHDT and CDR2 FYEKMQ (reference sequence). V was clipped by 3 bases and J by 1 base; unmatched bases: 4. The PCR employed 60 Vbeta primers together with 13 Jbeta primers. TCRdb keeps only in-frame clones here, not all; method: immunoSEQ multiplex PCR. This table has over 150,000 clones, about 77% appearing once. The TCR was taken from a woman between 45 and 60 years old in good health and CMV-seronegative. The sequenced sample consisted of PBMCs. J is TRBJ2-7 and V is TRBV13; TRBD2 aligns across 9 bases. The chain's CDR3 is CASSFRLAASYEQYF. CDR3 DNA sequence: TGTGCCAGCAGCTTCCGACTAGCGGCTTCCTACGAGCAGTACTTC.